This TCR beta chain was sequenced in a study of beta chain features in type 1 diabetes. V lost 2 bases, J lost 10 bases, and 11 bases lay in between. The CDR3 consists of 12 residues. Germline CDR1 is SEHNR and CDR2 is FQNEAQ (reference sequence). Expressed TCRB transcripts were sequenced because the entire RNA isolate underwent reverse transcription. Assay: immunoSEQ multiplex PCR; the TCRdb copy retains only in-frame clones and omits some. The sample lists 140,000 to 150,000 clones; around 51% were seen once. Findings and limits, study-wide: In the patient group, naive, central memory and Treg TCRB repertoires seemed more alike than in the healthy donor group. Diminished insertions and augmented deletions at VDJ junctions characterized type 1 diabetes patients.

In regard to this clone: The antigen is undetermined.

The receptor was isolated from a man aged 18-30 years in good health. Sequencing was carried out using Tregs from blood. The chain couples TRBV7-9 to TRBJ1-2; D perhaps matches TRBD1 (5 bases). CDR3 residues: CASSLNRFDYTF. The DNA of the CDR3 is TGTGCCAGCAGCTTAAACAGGTTTGACTACACCTTC. The full variable domain, completed using reference TRBV7-9 and TRBJ1-2, is DTGVSQNPRHKITKRGQNVTFRCDPISEHNRLYWYRQTLGQGPEFLTYFQNEAQLEKSRLLSDRFSAERPKGSFSTLEIQRTEQGDSAMYLCASSLNRFDYTFGSGTRLTVV.